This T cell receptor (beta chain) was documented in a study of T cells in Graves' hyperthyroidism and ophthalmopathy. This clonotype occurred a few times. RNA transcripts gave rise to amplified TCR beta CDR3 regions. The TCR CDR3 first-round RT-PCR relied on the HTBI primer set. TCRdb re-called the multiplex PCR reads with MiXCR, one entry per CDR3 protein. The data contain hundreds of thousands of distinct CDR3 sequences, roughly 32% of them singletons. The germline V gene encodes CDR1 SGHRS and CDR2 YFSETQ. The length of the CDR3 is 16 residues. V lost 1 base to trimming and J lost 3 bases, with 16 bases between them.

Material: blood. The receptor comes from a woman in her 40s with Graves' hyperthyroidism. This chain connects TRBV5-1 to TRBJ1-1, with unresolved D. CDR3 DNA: TGCGCCAGCAGCTTGATTGCTGGTTTCGGTCACACTGAAGCTTTCTTT. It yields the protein CASSLIAGFGHTEAFF.